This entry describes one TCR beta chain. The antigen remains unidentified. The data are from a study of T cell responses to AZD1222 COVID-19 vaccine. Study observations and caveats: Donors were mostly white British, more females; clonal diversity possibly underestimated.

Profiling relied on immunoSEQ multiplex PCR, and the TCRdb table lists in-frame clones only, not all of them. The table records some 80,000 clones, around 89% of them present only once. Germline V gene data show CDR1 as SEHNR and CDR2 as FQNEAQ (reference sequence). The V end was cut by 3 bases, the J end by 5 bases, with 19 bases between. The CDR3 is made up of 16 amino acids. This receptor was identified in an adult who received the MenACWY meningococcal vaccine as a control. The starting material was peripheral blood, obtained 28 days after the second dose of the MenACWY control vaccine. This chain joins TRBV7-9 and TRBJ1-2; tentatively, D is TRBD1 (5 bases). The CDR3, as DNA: TGTGCCAGCAGCTTCATTTCTTCAGTCAGGGTGTATGGCTACACCTTC. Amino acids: CASSFISSVRVYGYTF.